This TCR beta chain appears in the sequencing data of a study of cytomegalovirus exposure and HLA in healthy donors (dated by TCRdb to the late 2010s). Turning to the overall study: An earlier analysis of roughly 500 of the donors reported about 250 Gb of sequence data and 100 million to 140 million unique TCR beta sequences from about 179 million T cells. An early release covering 500 to 750 HLA-typed donors comprised approximately 290 gigabases of sequencing data and tens of millions of unique TCR sequences. The genetic ancestry cluster associated with self-reported Caucasian donors included 80% to 90% of the approximately 410 genotyped donors. The study aimed to test whether cataloging public T cell receptors could reveal signatures of past pathogen exposure. The study profiled the T cell repertoires of more than 500 subjects by immunosequencing and related them to cytomegalovirus serostatus. Along with the roughly 670-subject first cohort, a separate validation cohort of over 90 different subjects was used. To predict cytomegalovirus infection status, the study brought together high-throughput TCR immunosequencing, statistical association of individual TCRs with disease status, and machine learning. A later analysis re-analyzed previously published TCR beta repertoires from roughly 600 donors and added high-resolution HLA genotyping to study TCR occurrence patterns. Rather than using new phenotypic data, the later analysis identified candidate immune exposures from TCR beta sequences and from how often those sequences occurred across donors. To decide whether each TCR beta V gene segment behaved as functional or pseudogenic, an earlier analysis of some 540 of the donors relied on high-throughput TCR beta sequencing. Donor age, sex, ethnicity and CMV serostatus were collected together with the repertoire data. Genome-wide SNP genotypes for about 65% of the 666 donors were used in a later genetic analysis, which treated that subset as a discovery cohort. All discovery cohort repertoires had been generated using a single sequencing platform. HLA typing covered class I and class II loci at four-digit resolution. Typing coverage differed by locus: A, B, C, DRB1 and DQB1 were typed in roughly 620-640 donors, DQA1 in about 500, DPA1 in 600 to 610, and DPB1 in 450 to 490. Because of strong linkage in the cohort, five DR-DQ haplotypes were treated as single units for association and clustering. Among a few hundred genotyped donors of the cohort, an average of roughly 240,000 unique TCR beta nucleotide sequences were sequenced per donor, roughly 18% of them non-productive. Broad study findings and their caveats: In a later genetic analysis, fewer N-insertions in productive TCRs were reported among donors in an Asian-associated ancestry cluster than the roughly 710-donor mean. Presence/absence analyses assumed roughly uniform sequencing depth across donors, an assumption that may not hold. In a later analysis, several top co-occurrence clusters were reported to appear linked to parvovirus B19, influenza, CMV and Epstein-Barr virus. Approximately 18 rarely observed V segments, including chromosome 9 orphons, were excluded from the earlier analysis of approximately 500 of the donors because counts were too low. V-gene and J-gene trimming of TCR beta chains was associated with a missense DCLRE1C variant in a later genetic analysis, and the association was replicated in an independent cohort. For the cohort, immune exposure information was limited to CMV serostatus. A further reported finding was that TCR beta sequences accurately predicted the HLA-A and HLA-B alleles for most subjects in the first cohort. The study gave a list of 150 to 200 TCR beta chains associated with cytomegalovirus. The authors suggested that the approach could potentially be generalized to other disease states and immunological phenotypes. In an earlier analysis of approximately 600 of the donors, most TCR beta V segments were observed in productive rearrangements about 90% or about 30% of the time, broadly matching IMGT annotations. In a later analysis, HLA-associated TCR beta chains were found to be more clonally expanded and to have lower generation probabilities than equally common non-associated chains. A cluster of highly shared sequence variants was judged likely to represent a technical artifact of the sequencing pipeline. Most TCR sequences were seen in very few donors, while some public TCRs were found in many individuals. In vitro tests confirmed that three of the cytomegalovirus-associated TCR beta chains recognize cytomegalovirus antigens. Only TCR beta chains were sequenced in this cohort, and the absence of alpha or paired-chain data limited detectable features. Because some donors lacked HLA typing at each locus, the association tests relied only on the typed subset. Strong co-occurrence of HLA alleles, especially DR and DQ, made assigning TCR associations to individual alleles difficult. A later analysis found that TCR association rates varied across HLA loci, with DRB1 alleles showing the most associated TCRs and HLA-C alleles the fewest. Correlated functional status among segregating V segments might be attributable to linkage disequilibrium, but an unknown experimental factor could not be ruled out. At a false discovery rate of 0.05, a later analysis linked around 15,000 TCR beta sequences to specific HLA alleles. In a later analysis, most CMV-associated TCR beta chains were found to appear HLA-restricted, with HLA associations seemingly driven largely by CMV exposure. Cytomegalovirus status was reported to be diagnosed by the classifier with high specificity and sensitivity in both the original and validation cohorts.

The cohort consisted of 666 healthy bone marrow donors. All cohort members were sampled while nominally healthy, although unrecorded immune exposures were likely present. The donor was CMV seronegative and belonged to the group of around 350 seronegative cohort members. A peripheral blood sample was provided by each donor, and peripheral blood mononuclear cells were used for TCR beta sequencing. Genomic DNA was extracted from the blood cell samples with the Qiagen DNeasy Blood Extraction Kit. On this clone itself: Its antigen is currently not known.

Libraries were built with the immunoSEQ multiplex PCR assay. A mixture of 60 forward primers for TCR Vbeta segments and 13 reverse primers for TCR Jbeta segments was used in the multiplex PCR. The CDR3 region of rearranged TCR beta genes was amplified from genomic DNA with a multiplex PCR assay. On the Illumina HiSeq System, the amplified TCR beta libraries were sequenced as 87-base-pair reads. For the original study's pipeline: Across the 666 repertoires, a later analysis counted approximately 83 million unique TCR beta chains, roughly 11 million of which were shared by at least two donors. Raw reads were error-corrected and collapsed into unique sequences by a nearest-neighbor algorithm in which closely related sequences were merged to remove PCR and sequencing errors. V, D and J gene segments were assigned by aligning CDR3 sequences to IMGT reference sequences. For a sequence to be retained, a match of at least six nucleotides was required to both a V gene segment and a J gene segment. Rearrangements were called productive when the CDR3 lacked stop codons and stayed in frame with V and J; all others were non-productive. CDR3 was defined according to IMGT convention as the region running from the second conserved V-encoded cysteine to the conserved J-encoded phenylalanine. The earlier analysis of 450 to 750 of the donors excluded any sequence lacking an unambiguous match to a single V gene segment. In an earlier analysis of 587 of the donors, V segments were called functional above 56.7% productive rearrangements and were called segregating when the between-donor standard deviation exceeded 5%. A statistical classification framework was built to diagnose cytomegalovirus status from the catalog of TCR beta chain sequences. A later analysis assigned V and J genes by comparing TCR nucleotide sequences with IMGT/GENE-DB human TR gene sequences. A later analysis assigned CDR3 sequences and most-parsimonious VDJ recombination scenarios with the TCRdist pipeline. In a later analysis, every TCR beta chain was defined by the combination of its CDR3 amino acid sequence and its V-gene family, and reads without a unique V-gene family were dropped. A later analysis removed roughly 590 highly shared, low-generation-probability nucleotide sequences to deal with suspected cross-contamination and a sequencing artifact. In a later analysis, a clonal expansion index was calculated for each public chain from normalized within-repertoire ranks of inferred template counts. In a later analysis, generation probabilities were computed with a VDJ recombination model fitted to out-of-frame rearrangements, and the resulting probabilities were checked against IGoR. In a later analysis, hypergeometric tests were used to score TCR-TCR, TCR-HLA and TCR-CMV co-occurrence, with a repertoire-size bias correction applied to TCR pairs. A later analysis estimated false discovery rates by permuting HLA or CMV assignments 20 times. In a later analysis, co-occurring TCRs were grouped using DBSCAN, with TCRdist sequence similarity added in when clustering inside HLA-allele-positive subsets. For co-occurrence clustering, repertoires with fewer than 30,000 or more than 120,000 public chains were excluded, along with roughly five repertoires with anomalous nucleotide sharing. In TCRdb, the immuneACCESS table is reduced to in-frame sequences with V and J assigned. These tables do not hold every clone; where another copy was compared, an unresolved V gene accounts for under half, and the others remain unexplained. V and J calls and clone size are given by that table; D and trimming were obtained from the DNA. The table for this sample lists roughly 50,000 clones. The top ten clonotypes cover approximately 7% of the sample.

This clonotype was sampled from a woman between 40 and 55 years old in good health and CMV-seronegative. Sequenced input: PBMCs.

In nucleotide form, the sequence is TGTGCCAGCAGCTTCCGGGAGGGCTGCACCGGGGAGCTGTTTTTT. Its coded protein is CASSFREGCTGELFF. Recombination linked TRBV7-4 to TRBJ2-2, with 8 bases matching TRBD2. The junction shows trimming of 3 bases on V and 4 bases on J, and the gene matches do not reach 4 bases of it. From a lookup of the germline V gene, CDR1 and CDR2 are SGHVT and SQSDAQ. The CDR3, from cysteine to phenylalanine, totals 15 residues. CDR3 DNA only is kept here, 45 bases in frame from base 1.